This T cell receptor beta chain was profiled in a study of blood T cell repertoires in COVID-19. Study context: Sites across the United States, Italy and Spain contributed samples from acute and convalescent COVID-19. From T cells, B-cell-depleted T cells, or PBMCs came the material, which was cDNA or gDNA.

Authors' processing steps: Quantification of nucleated cells was approximated via reference gene primer amplification. The repertoire was sequenced with immunoSEQ multiplex PCR; TCRdb's copy has only in-frame clones and lacks some. The V and J calls and clone size were taken over from that table, and D and trimming were inferred from the DNA. The profile shows 60,000 or so clones, 82% of them singletons. CDR1 and CDR2 from the germline V gene are KGHSH and LQKENI. Trimming removed 6 bases from V and 4 bases from J, with 7 bases in between. CDR3 length: 13 amino acids. Sequencing was done on a sample of peripheral blood. The chain employs TRBV18 and TRBJ1-6, with D perhaps matching TRBD1 (5 bases). The sequence came from a human donor in a cohort sampled during active COVID-19. The DNA for the CDR3 is TGTGCCAGCTCCCAGGGATATAATTCACCCCTCCACTTT. Residues: CASSQGYNSPLHF.